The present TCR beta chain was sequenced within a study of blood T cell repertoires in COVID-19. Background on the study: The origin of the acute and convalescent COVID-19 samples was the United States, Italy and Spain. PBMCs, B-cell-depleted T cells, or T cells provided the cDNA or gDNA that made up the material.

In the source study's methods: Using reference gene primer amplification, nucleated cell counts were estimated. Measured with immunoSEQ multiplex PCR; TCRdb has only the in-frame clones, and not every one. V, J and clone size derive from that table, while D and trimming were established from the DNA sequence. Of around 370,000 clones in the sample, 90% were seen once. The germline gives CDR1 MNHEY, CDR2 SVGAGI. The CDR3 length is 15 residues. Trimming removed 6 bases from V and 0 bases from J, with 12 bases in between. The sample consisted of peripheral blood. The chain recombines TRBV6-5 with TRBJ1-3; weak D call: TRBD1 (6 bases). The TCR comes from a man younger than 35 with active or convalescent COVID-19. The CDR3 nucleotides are TGTGCCAGCAGCTTCGACAGGAGCTCTGGAAACACCATATATTTT. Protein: CASSFDRSSGNTIYF.